This T cell receptor (beta chain) stems from a study of T-cell memory formation after mild COVID-19. Regarding the study as a whole: Contracting clones, day 15 to 85, had balanced CD4/CD8, and later expanders favored CD4+.

With constant-segment primers, 5'RACE yielded cDNA libraries of TCR alpha and TCR beta that carried sample barcodes and UMIs. TCRdb analysed the 5' RACE reads with MiXCR anew, one entry per CDR3 protein. Among more than 300,000 distinct CDR3 sequences, 20% to 25% were seen once, and the ten largest hold roughly 21%. This clonotype was observed a handful of times. Antigen unknown. V was clipped by 6 bases and J by 9 bases; unmatched bases: 7. The CDR3 spans 14 residues. Germline CDR1 and CDR2: SNHLY and FYNNEI. V gene TRBV2 combines with J gene TRBJ1-6; 8 nucleotides align to TRBD1. This sequence originates from a man younger than 35 who had mild COVID-19 (a few samples of this study predate the infection). Cell type and time point are not known. What was sequenced was PBMCs or a T cell subset sorted from them (not recorded which). DNA for the CDR3: TGTGCCAGCAGAGAGTGGACAGGGAGTTCACCCCTCCACTTT. This gives the protein CASREWTGSSPLHF.